The subject of this entry is one T cell receptor beta chain. Its cognate antigen is unknown. CDR3 length: 14 residues. The V gene lost 3 bases and the J gene lost 0 bases, with 7 bases spanning the gap. In germline, CDR1 is MNHEY, CDR2 SMNVEV (reference sequence). These data come from a study of naive and memory T cell subsets. Study observations and caveats: Each distinct alpha or beta sequence counts as one clonotype. The power law exponent of TCR abundance differed between naive and memory cells.

An equimolar mix of two oligonucleotides served as the beta constant-region primer for TRBC1 and TRBC2. Four rounds of PCR amplified the ligated cDNA using nested alpha and beta constant-region primers plus SP2. Each CDR3 protein is one row after TCRdb ran MiXCR on the UMI-ligation and nested PCR reads. The data show approximately 80,000 distinct CDR3 sequences, 9% seen once. CD8 T cells were positively selected from what remained after CD4 positive selection. The clonotype originates from a human donor in good health. Material for sequencing was naive CD8+ T cells from blood. The chain carries TRBV27 and TRBJ2-3; unclear D gene. The CDR3 DNA reads TGTGCCAGCAGTTTCACCGTCAGCACAGATACGCAGTATTTT. Encoded protein: CASSFTVSTDTQYF.